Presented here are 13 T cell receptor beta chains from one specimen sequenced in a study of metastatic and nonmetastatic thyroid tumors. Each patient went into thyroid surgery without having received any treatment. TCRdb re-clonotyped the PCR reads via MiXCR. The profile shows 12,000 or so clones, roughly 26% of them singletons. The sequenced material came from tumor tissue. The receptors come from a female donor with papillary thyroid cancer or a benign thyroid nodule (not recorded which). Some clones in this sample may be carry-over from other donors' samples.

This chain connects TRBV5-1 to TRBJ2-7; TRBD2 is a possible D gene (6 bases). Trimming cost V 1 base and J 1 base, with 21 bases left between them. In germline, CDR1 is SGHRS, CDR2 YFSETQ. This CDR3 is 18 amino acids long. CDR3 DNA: TGCGCCAGCAGCTTGAAAGATTGGGAGGAACTTGTATCCTACGAGCAGTACTTC. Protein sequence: CASSLKDWEELVSYEQYF.

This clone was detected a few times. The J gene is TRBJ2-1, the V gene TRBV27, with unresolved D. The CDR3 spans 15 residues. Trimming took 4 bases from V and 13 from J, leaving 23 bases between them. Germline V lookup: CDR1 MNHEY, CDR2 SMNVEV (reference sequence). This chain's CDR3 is CASSSLPFQAATQFF. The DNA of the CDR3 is TGTGCCAGCAGTTCTCTACCTTTCCAGGCTGCGACACAGTTCTTC.

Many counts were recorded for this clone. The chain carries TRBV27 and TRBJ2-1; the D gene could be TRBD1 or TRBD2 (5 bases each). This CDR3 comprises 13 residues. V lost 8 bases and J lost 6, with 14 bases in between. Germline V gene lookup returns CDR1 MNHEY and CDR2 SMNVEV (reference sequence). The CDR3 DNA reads TGTGCCAGCTGGGGGACCCTTAGCAATGAGCAGTTCTTC. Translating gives CASWGTLSNEQFF.

For the CDR3, the DNA is TGCGCCAGCAGCTTCAACACCGGGGAGCTGTTTTTT. This gives the protein CASSFNTGELFF. The chain has TRBV5-1 and TRBJ2-2; D call uncertain. The CDR3 covers 12 residues. Trimming left V 2 bases short and J 2 bases short, with 1 base between. CDR1 and CDR2 from the germline V gene are SGHRS and YFSETQ.

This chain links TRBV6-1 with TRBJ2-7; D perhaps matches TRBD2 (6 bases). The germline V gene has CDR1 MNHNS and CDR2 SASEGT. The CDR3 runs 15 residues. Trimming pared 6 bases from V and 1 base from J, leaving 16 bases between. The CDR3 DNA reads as TGTGCCAGCAGCCAGTCGGACGGGGGTTCCTACGAGCAGTACTTC. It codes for CASSQSDGGSYEQYF.

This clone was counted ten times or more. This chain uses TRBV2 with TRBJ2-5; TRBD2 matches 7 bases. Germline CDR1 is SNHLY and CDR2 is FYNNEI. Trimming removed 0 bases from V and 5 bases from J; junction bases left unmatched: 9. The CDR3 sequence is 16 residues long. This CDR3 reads CASSEALGGSLETQYF. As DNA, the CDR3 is TGTGCCAGCAGTGAAGCGCTTGGCGGGAGTTTGGAGACCCAGTACTTC.

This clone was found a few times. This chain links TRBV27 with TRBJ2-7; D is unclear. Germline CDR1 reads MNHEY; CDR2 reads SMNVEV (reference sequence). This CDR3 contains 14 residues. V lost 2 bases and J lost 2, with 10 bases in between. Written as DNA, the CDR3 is TGTGCCAGCAGTTTAATGGTGGGCGCCTACGAGCAGTACTTC. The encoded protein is CASSLMVGAYEQYF.

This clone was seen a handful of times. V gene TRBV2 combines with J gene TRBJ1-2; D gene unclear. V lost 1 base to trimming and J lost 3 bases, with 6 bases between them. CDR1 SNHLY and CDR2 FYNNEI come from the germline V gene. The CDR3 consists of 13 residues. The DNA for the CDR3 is TGTGCCAGCAGTGAAGAAAGGGACTATGGCTACACCTTC. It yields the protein CASSEERDYGYTF.

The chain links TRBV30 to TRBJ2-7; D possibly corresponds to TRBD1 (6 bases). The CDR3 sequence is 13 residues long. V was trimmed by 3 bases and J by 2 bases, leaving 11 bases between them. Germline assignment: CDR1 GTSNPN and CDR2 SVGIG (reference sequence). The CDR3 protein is CAWRRQETYEQYF. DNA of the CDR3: TGTGCCTGGAGGCGACAGGAGACCTACGAGCAGTACTTC.

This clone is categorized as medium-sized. The CDR3 spells CASSELRGGSTDTQYF. The DNA for the CDR3 is TGTGCCAGCAGTGAACTTCGGGGTGGAAGCACAGATACGCAGTATTTT. The chain carries TRBV6-1 and TRBJ2-3, with D possibly TRBD2 on 5 matching bases. V lost 2 bases and J 0 bases, leaving 12 bases between the germline ends. Germline V gene data show CDR1 as MNHNS and CDR2 as SASEGT. The CDR3 runs to 16 residues.

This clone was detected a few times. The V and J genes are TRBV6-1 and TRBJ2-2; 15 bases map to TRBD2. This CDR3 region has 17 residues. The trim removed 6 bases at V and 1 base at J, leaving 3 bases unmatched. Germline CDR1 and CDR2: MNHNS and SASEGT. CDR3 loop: CASRWTSGGVNTGELFF. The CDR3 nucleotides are TGTGCCAGCAGGTGGACTAGCGGGGGGGTGAACACCGGGGAGCTGTTTTTT.

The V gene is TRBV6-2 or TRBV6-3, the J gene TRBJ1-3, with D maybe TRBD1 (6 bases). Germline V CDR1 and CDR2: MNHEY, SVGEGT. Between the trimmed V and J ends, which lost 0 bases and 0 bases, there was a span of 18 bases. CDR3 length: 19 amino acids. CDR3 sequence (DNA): TGTGCCAGCAGTTACTCAACCCAGCCAGGGGCGATCTCTGGAAACACCATATATTTT. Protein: CASSYSTQPGAISGNTIYF.

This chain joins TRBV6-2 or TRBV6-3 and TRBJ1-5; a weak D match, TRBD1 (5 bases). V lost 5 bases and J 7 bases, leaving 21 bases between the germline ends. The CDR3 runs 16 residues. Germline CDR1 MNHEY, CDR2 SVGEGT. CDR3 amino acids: CASSREPGTHHQPQHF. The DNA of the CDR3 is TGTGCCAGCAGTAGGGAACCCGGGACCCACCACCAGCCCCAGCATTTT.